Shown below are 27 T cell receptor beta chains from a single sample sequenced in a study of CD8+ T cells in alopecia areata. As for treatment: oral pan-JAK inhibitor, 5-10 mg twice daily. After isolation, RNA underwent reverse transcription to generate cDNA as the sequencing template. Repertoires were generated with immunoSEQ multiplex PCR, while TCRdb's copy carries only in-frame clones and drops some. The data show about 290,000 clones, with 55% to 75% seen just once and under 2% held by the top ten. The sample was CD4+ T cells sorted from blood, taken at week 24, from a patient treated with tofacitinib. Receptors were obtained from a human donor with alopecia areata.

This clone was counted between two and nine times. The chain is built from TRBV5-4 and TRBJ1-2; TRBD1 is a possible D gene (5 bases). Trimming pared 7 bases from V and 7 bases from J, leaving 20 bases between. The CDR3 has 14 residues. Germline CDR1 and CDR2: SGHNT and YYREEE (reference sequence). This CDR3 reads CASLPGRPSGGYTF. The DNA of the CDR3 is TGTGCCAGCCTCCCGGGACGGCCCTCGGGTGGCTACACCTTC.

The chain has TRBV7-9 and TRBJ1-1, with a tentative D call TRBD1 (6 bases). The length of the CDR3 is 13 residues. CDR1 SEHNR and CDR2 FQNEAQ come from the germline V gene (reference sequence). The germline V and J ends were trimmed by 4 bases and 5 bases, with 11 bases remaining between them. The CDR3 region has the DNA TGTGCCAGCAGCTCCGACAGGCTGACTGAAGCTTTCTTT. It specifies CASSSDRLTEAFF.

The V gene is TRBV29-1, the J gene TRBJ1-1, with D unresolved. Germline loops: CDR1 SQVTM, CDR2 ANQGSEA. CDR3 length: 13 amino acids. With 1 base removed from V and 2 bases from J, the gap between germline ends came to 8 bases. CDR3 loop: CSVEAGLNTEAFF. The CDR3 bases are TGCAGCGTTGAAGCGGGCCTTAACACTGAAGCTTTCTTT.

The J gene is TRBJ2-7, the V gene TRBV29-1; D unresolved. The CDR3 is 13 residues long. Germline V gives CDR1 SQVTM, CDR2 ANQGSEA. The V end was cut by 4 bases, the J end by 2 bases, with 12 bases between. Written as DNA, the CDR3 is TGCAGCGTTGTGGGCAGATTAACCTACGAGCAGTACTTC. It is translated as CSVVGRLTYEQYF.

This clone was counted only a few times. The V call is TRBV7-9, the J call TRBJ1-2, with 7 bases identical to TRBD1. The V gene's germline CDR1 is SEHNR and CDR2 FQNEAQ (reference sequence). Trimming cost V 3 bases and J 3 bases; bases outside gene matches: 1. The CDR3 totals 13 residues. The CDR3 region has the DNA TGTGCCAGCAGCTTCGACAGGGACTATGGCTACACCTTC. This encodes CASSFDRDYGYTF.

The V call is TRBV30, the J call TRBJ2-1, with D unclear. The CDR3 totals 14 residues. Trimming took off 0 bases at V and 8 bases at J, with 14 bases between the two ends. Germline values: CDR1 GTSNPN, CDR2 SVGIG (reference sequence). CDR3 in DNA: TGTGCCTGGAGTGTAGGGTTAGCTCGCTATGAGCAGTTCTTC. Protein product: CAWSVGLARYEQFF. Variable domain in full (rest from reference TRBV30 and TRBJ2-1): SQTIHQWPATLVQPVGSPLSLECTVEGTSNPNLYWYRQAAGRGLQLLFYSVGIGQISSEVPQNLSASRPQDRQFILSSKKLLLSDSGFYLCAWSVGLARYEQFFGPGTRLTVL.

There are a few counts of this clone. This chain uses TRBV2 with TRBJ1-6, with unresolved D. CDR3 length equals 13 residues. Trimming removed 10 bases at V and 2 bases at J, with 9 bases between. Germline V CDR1 and CDR2: SNHLY, FYNNEI. As DNA, the CDR3 is TGTGCCACCCGGGTGGCCTATAATTCACCCCTCCACTTT. Translating gives CATRVAYNSPLHF.

In the case of this clone: At one end, the junction sequence differs from germline, possibly due to a read error. The chain employs TRBV2 and TRBJ2-1, with 10 bases matching TRBD2. Germline assignment: CDR1 SNHLY and CDR2 FYNNEI. The CDR3 is made up of 20 amino acids. The CDR3 DNA follows: TGTGCCAGCAGAGAAGCCCTTCTAGCGGGGGCGCACAGCTCCTACAATGAGCAGTTCTTC. The encoded protein is CASREALLAGAHSSYNEQFF.

This clone was seen a few times. In nucleotides, the CDR3 is TGTGCCAGTAGTTTCACAGGCCAGCCTCAAGAGACCCAGTACTTC. The encoded protein is CASSFTGQPQETQYF. V usage is TRBV19 and J usage is TRBJ2-5, with D maybe TRBD1 (5 bases). CDR1 is LNHDA, CDR2 SQIVND, per germline (reference sequence). The V end was cut by 5 bases, the J end by 2 bases, with 15 bases between. The CDR3 runs 15 residues.

This chain uses TRBV5-1 with TRBJ1-2, with D possibly TRBD1 on 5 matching bases. Trimming removed 1 base at V and 3 bases at J, with 13 bases between. The CDR3 covers 15 residues. The V gene's germline CDR1 is SGHRS and CDR2 YFSETQ. CDR3 in DNA: TGCGCCAGCAGCTTGATCGGGGCAGGAGACTATGGCTACACCTTC. This codes for CASSLIGAGDYGYTF. The full variable domain, with the rest looked up from reference TRBV5-1 and TRBJ1-2, is KAGVTQTPRYLIKTRGQQVTLSCSPISGHRSVSWYQQTPGQGLQFLFEYFSETQRNKGNFPGRFSGRQFSNSRSEMNVSTLELGDSALYLCASSLIGAGDYGYTFGSGTRLTVV.

The J gene is TRBJ2-2, the V gene TRBV5-1, with D maybe TRBD2 (6 bases). Trimming cost V 4 bases and J 4 bases, with 11 bases left between them. CDR1 is SGHRS, CDR2 YFSETQ, per germline. The CDR3 spans 14 residues. CDR3 sequence reads: CASSPEGLTGELFF. CDR3 coding DNA: TGCGCCAGCAGCCCGGAGGGGCTCACCGGGGAGCTGTTTTTT. Complete variable domain (other parts from reference TRBV5-1 and TRBJ2-2): KAGVTQTPRYLIKTRGQQVTLSCSPISGHRSVSWYQQTPGQGLQFLFEYFSETQRNKGNFPGRFSGRQFSNSRSEMNVSTLELGDSALYLCASSPEGLTGELFFGEGSRLTVL.

The chain couples TRBV9 to TRBJ1-2, with TRBD1 matching 8 bases. Trimming cost V 4 bases and J 2 bases; bases outside gene matches: 7. The CDR3 runs 15 residues. Germline-derived CDR1 and CDR2 are SGDLS and YYNGEE. CDR3 sequence reads: CASSTGQGLNYGYTF. The CDR3 nucleotides are TGTGCCAGCAGCACAGGACAGGGACTGAACTATGGCTACACCTTC.

This clone was seen a handful of times. The CDR3 DNA sequence: TGTGCCAGCAGCCCTCCGGGACAGCAAGAGACCCAGTACTTC. It translates to CASSPPGQQETQYF. This rearrangement joins TRBV5-5 to TRBJ2-5; 7 nucleotides agree with TRBD1. J was trimmed by 2 bases and V by 4 bases; bases with no gene match: 5. This CDR3 contains 14 residues. In germline, CDR1 is SGHKS, CDR2 YYEKEE (reference sequence).

This sequence joins TRBV5-6 and TRBJ1-5; D is perhaps TRBD1 (5 bases). V gave up 2 bases and J gave up 5 bases, with 14 bases separating them. CDR1 is SGHDT and CDR2 is YYEEEE in the germline V gene. This CDR3 spans 15 amino acids. The CDR3 DNA is TGTGCCAGCAGCTTATATCAGGGAATTGATCAGCCCCAGCATTTT. It yields the protein CASSLYQGIDQPQHF.

This clone turned up a few times. The chain employs TRBV28 and TRBJ2-3; D remains ambiguous. Germline loops: CDR1 MDHEN, CDR2 SYDVKM. Between the trimmed V and J ends, which lost 3 bases and 2 bases, there was a span of 9 bases. This CDR3 comprises 14 residues. The CDR3 DNA sequence: TGTGCCAGCAGTTTGAGTACTCCCACAGATACGCAGTATTTT. Translation gives CASSLSTPTDTQYF.

This chain connects TRBV6-5 to TRBJ2-3, with unresolved D. Trimming took 0 bases from V and 1 from J, leaving 8 bases between them. Germline V CDR1 and CDR2: MNHEY, SVGAGI. The CDR3 totals 15 residues. The CDR3 DNA reads as TGTGCCAGCAGTTACTCGGGTTCCGGCACAGATACGCAGTATTTT. This encodes CASSYSGSGTDTQYF.

This chain connects TRBV18 to TRBJ1-1; D not resolved. The length of the CDR3 is 13 residues. Trimming pared 3 bases from V and 4 bases from J, leaving 9 bases between. CDR1 is KGHSH and CDR2 is LQKENI in the germline V gene. The CDR3 here is CASSPERSTEAFF. CDR3 nucleotides: TGTGCCAGCTCACCGGAAAGGAGCACTGAAGCTTTCTTT.

V usage is TRBV29-1 and J usage is TRBJ2-2; 9 nucleotides line up with TRBD2. V dropped 6 bases and J dropped 2; count of bases not matched to a gene: 4. Germline V CDR1 and CDR2: SQVTM, ANQGSEA. The CDR3 has 14 amino acids. The chain's CDR3 is CSVGTSPNTGELFF. CDR3 bases: TGCAGCGTAGGGACTAGCCCAAACACCGGGGAGCTGTTTTTT.

The rearrangement links TRBV7-2 to TRBJ2-3; 7 nucleotides align to TRBD2. V lost 8 bases and J lost 3; bases outside the gene matches: 2. The germline V gene has CDR1 SGHTA and CDR2 FQGNSA. This CDR3 spans 12 amino acids. For the CDR3, the DNA is TGTGCCAGCGAGCGGGGAACAGATACGCAGTATTTT. As protein: CASERGTDTQYF.

The chain links TRBV5-1 to TRBJ1-4, with TRBD1 identical over 8 bases. Germline CDR1 is SGHRS and CDR2 is YFSETQ. The CDR3 sequence is 15 residues long. The V gene end was trimmed by 5 bases and the J gene end by 0 bases; junction bases not matched to a gene: 3. The CDR3 loop is CASSQQGATNEKLFF. CDR3 bases: TGCGCCAGCAGTCAACAGGGGGCAACTAATGAAAAACTGTTTTTT.

V gene TRBV2 combines with J gene TRBJ2-1; 13 bases align to TRBD2. The germline gives CDR1 SNHLY, CDR2 FYNNEI. CDR3 length: 16 residues. V shed 6 bases and J 0 bases; nucleotides not matched to a gene: 2. As DNA, the CDR3 is TGTGCCAGCAGCACTAGCGGGGGGGCCTCCTACAATGAGCAGTTCTTC. This encodes CASSTSGGASYNEQFF. The variable domain in full, completed from reference TRBV2 and TRBJ2-1, reads EPEVTQTPSHQVTQMGQEVILRCVPISNHLYFYWYRQILGQKVEFLVSFYNNEISEKSEIFDDQFSVERPDGSNFTLKIRSTKLEDSAMYFCASSTSGGASYNEQFFGPGTRLTVL.

This clone was observed once. The chain carries TRBV7-2 and TRBJ2-5, with D maybe TRBD2 (6 bases). Germline lookup yields CDR1 SGHTA and CDR2 FQGNSA. The V end lost 5 bases, the J end lost 0 bases, and 16 bases lay between the germline ends. This CDR3 is built from 16 residues. CDR3 sequence reads: CASSQYSAGNQETQYF. The CDR3, as DNA: TGTGCCAGCAGCCAGTACTCGGCGGGAAACCAAGAGACCCAGTACTTC.

The genes are TRBV4-1 and TRBJ1-5; no clear D gene. Trimming shortened V by 4 bases and J by 7 bases, and 14 bases separated the two germline ends. CDR1 is MGHRA and CDR2 is YSYEKL in the germline V gene. CDR3 size: 14 residues. In DNA, the CDR3 is TGCGCCAGCAGCCCGTTATCGGTCTCGCAGCCCCAGCATTTT. Translation gives CASSPLSVSQPQHF.

This clone has a handful of counts. CDR3 bases: TGTGCCAGCTCACCACAACAAGAAAGGAACACTGAAGCTTTCTTT. Translation: CASSPQQERNTEAFF. This chain joins TRBV18 and TRBJ1-1; unclear D gene. The CDR3 spans 15 residues. Germline CDR1 is KGHSH and CDR2 is LQKENI. Trimming took off 1 base at V and 1 base at J, with 10 bases between the two ends.

The V and J genes are TRBV25-1 and TRBJ2-7; 10 nucleotides align to TRBD1. V lost 3 bases and J lost 5; bases outside the gene matches: 4. The CDR3 contains 14 residues. Germline V gene data show CDR1 as MGHDK and CDR2 as SYGVNS. The CDR3 protein is CASSESGQGNEQYF. CDR3 coding DNA: TGTGCCAGCAGTGAGTCGGGACAGGGGAACGAGCAGTACTTC.

The genes are TRBV6-5 and TRBJ1-1; 7 nucleotides align to TRBD1. Germline loops: CDR1 MNHEY, CDR2 SVGAGI. The CDR3 covers 15 residues. The junction had 5 bases not matched to a gene; V was cut back by 0 bases and J by 4 bases. CDR3 sequence: CASSYSTQGSTEAFF. The DNA for the CDR3 is TGTGCCAGCAGTTACTCGACACAGGGGAGCACTGAAGCTTTCTTT.

The gene calls are TRBV5-1 and TRBJ1-2; 8 bases agree with TRBD1. Germline V gene lookup returns CDR1 SGHRS and CDR2 YFSETQ. V gave up 0 bases and J gave up 8 bases; unmatched junction bases: 9. The CDR3 length is 15 residues. The CDR3 DNA reads TGCGCCAGCAGCTTGGGGACAGGGACGGCATTCGGCTACACCTTC. Translation: CASSLGTGTAFGYTF.